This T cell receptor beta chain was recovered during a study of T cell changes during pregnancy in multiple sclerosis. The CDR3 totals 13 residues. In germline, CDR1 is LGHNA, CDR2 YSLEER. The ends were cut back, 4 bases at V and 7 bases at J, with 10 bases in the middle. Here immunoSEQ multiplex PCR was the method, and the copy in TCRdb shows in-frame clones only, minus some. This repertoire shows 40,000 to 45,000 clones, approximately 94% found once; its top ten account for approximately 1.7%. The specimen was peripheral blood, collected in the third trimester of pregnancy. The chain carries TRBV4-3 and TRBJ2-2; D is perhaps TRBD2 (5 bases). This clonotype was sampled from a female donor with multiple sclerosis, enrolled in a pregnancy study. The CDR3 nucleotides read TGCGCCAGCAGCCTGACCCGGGGCGGGGAGCTGTTTTTT. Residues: CASSLTRGGELFF.